Below are 24 T cell receptor beta chains sequenced from a single sample in a study of T-cell reconstitution after alpha-beta-depleted transplantation in children. It was with unique molecular identifiers that the TCRbeta library was prepared. In TCRdb, the PCR reads were re-called with MiXCR into one record per CDR3 protein. This table has 200,000 to 250,000 distinct CDR3 sequences, around 25% appearing once. Sequencing used PBMCs, mostly from graft donor cells, obtained 360 days after TCRalphabeta/CD19-depleted stem cell transplant. The receptors shown here come from a female patient aged 2 to 10 who had a stem cell transplant for congenital amegakaryocytic thrombocytopenia, so the T cells may come from the graft donor.

The rearrangement links TRBV30 to TRBJ2-7; possible D gene TRBD1, 6 bases. V was pared by 2 bases and J by 1 base, with 9 bases between. Germline values: CDR1 GTSNPN, CDR2 SVGIG (reference sequence). This CDR3 has 13 amino acids. CDR3 sequence reads: CAWSTGHSYEQYF. DNA of the CDR3: TGTGCCTGGAGTACAGGGCATTCCTACGAGCAGTACTTC.

Only a few counts were recorded for this clonotype. The V call is TRBV5-1, the J call TRBJ2-7; unclear D gene. The CDR3 is 16 residues long. The V end was cut by 0 bases, the J end by 0 bases, with 13 bases between. The germline V gene encodes CDR1 SGHRS and CDR2 YFSETQ. The CDR3 sequence: CASSLGAGSSSYEQYF. CDR3 coding DNA: TGCGCCAGCAGCTTGGGAGCTGGGTCTAGCTCCTACGAGCAGTACTTC.

In its sample, this clonotype was seen a few times. The rearrangement links TRBV12-3 or TRBV12-4 to TRBJ2-3; perhaps TRBD2 as D (5 bases). The CDR3 is 11 amino acids. Trimming pared 8 bases from V and 6 bases from J, leaving 9 bases between. Here the CDR3 reads CASQLVDTQYF. The CDR3 DNA reads TGTGCCAGCCAACTAGTTGATACGCAGTATTTT.

The chain joins TRBV20-1 to TRBJ1-2, with a weak D call TRBD1 (5 bases). V was shortened by 5 bases and J by 4 bases, with 20 bases between the two germline ends. This CDR3 has 15 residues. The germline gives CDR1 DFQATT, CDR2 SNEGSKA (reference sequence). As DNA, the CDR3 is TGCAGTGCTTACTTCAGGGTTCCCGTGCCCTATGGCTACACCTTC. It specifies CSAYFRVPVPYGYTF.

The CDR3 is CASSLALGEQFF. The DNA of the CDR3 is TGTGCCAGCAGCTTAGCTCTGGGTGAGCAGTTCTTC. The gene calls are TRBV7-9 and TRBJ2-1; D gene unclear. Germline CDR1 SEHNR, CDR2 FQNEAQ (reference sequence). Trimming pared 0 bases from V and 9 bases from J, leaving 6 bases between. The CDR3 has 12 residues.

The chain employs TRBV12-3 or TRBV12-4 and TRBJ2-1; 11 bases align to TRBD2. J lost 4 bases, V lost 4 bases, and 12 bases had no gene match. This CDR3 is built from 18 residues. The CDR3 loop reads CASSSPLVLAGDYNEQFF. In DNA, the CDR3 is TGTGCCAGCAGTTCTCCGTTGGTACTAGCGGGAGATTACAATGAGCAGTTCTTC.

This chain connects TRBV4-1 to TRBJ1-1; D gene unclear. The germline V gene has CDR1 MGHRA and CDR2 YSYEKL. V lost 3 bases to trimming and J lost 6 bases, with 5 bases between them. The CDR3 is made up of 11 amino acids. This CDR3 is CASSHTAEAFF. The CDR3 bases are TGCGCCAGCAGCCACACCGCTGAAGCTTTCTTT.

V usage is TRBV20-1 and J usage is TRBJ2-3; 7 bases align to TRBD2. Germline V gives CDR1 DFQATT, CDR2 SNEGSKA (reference sequence). This CDR3 has 14 amino acids. The J segment lost 5 bases and the V segment lost 6 bases, leaving 11 bases of the junction unmatched. The CDR3 DNA is TGCAGTGCCGGGGTCGGACTAGTGGTAGATACGCAGTATTTT. Translated: CSAGVGLVVDTQYF.

This clonotype was counted only a few times. This chain links TRBV30 with TRBJ2-2; perhaps TRBD2 as D (5 bases). Germline values: CDR1 GTSNPN, CDR2 SVGIG (reference sequence). The CDR3 covers 16 residues. Trimming shortened V by 2 bases and J by 5 bases, and 18 bases separated the two germline ends. CDR3 sequence (DNA): TGTGCCTGGAGTCATCCCCCCGCAGGACTGACCGGGGAGCTGTTTTTT. Protein product: CAWSHPPAGLTGELFF.

The table lists this clonotype with a few counts. CDR3 sequence: CATAIVTGELFF. CDR3 DNA: TGTGCCACAGCTATAGTCACCGGGGAGCTGTTTTTT. The rearrangement links TRBV6-6 to TRBJ2-2; D is unresolved. Trimming pared 10 bases from V and 4 bases from J, leaving 10 bases between. Germline CDR1 and CDR2: MNHNY and SVGAGI (reference sequence). The CDR3 runs to 12 residues.

This clonotype showed up just a few times. The chain joins TRBV7-2 to TRBJ2-5; a possible D gene is TRBD2 (5 bases). The V gene's germline CDR1 is SGHTA and CDR2 FQGNSA. Deletions cut 4 bases from V and 1 base from J, with 13 bases between. This CDR3 comprises 15 residues. The CDR3, as DNA: TGTGCCAGCAGCTGGTACGGGGAAAGCCAAGAGACCCAGTACTTC. It yields the protein CASSWYGESQETQYF. The entire variable domain, with the rest obtained from reference TRBV7-2 and TRBJ2-5, is as follows: GAGVSQSPSNKVTEKGKDVELRCDPISGHTALYWYRQSLGQGLEFLIYFQGNSAPDKSGLPSDRFSAERTGGSVSTLTIQRTQQEDSAVYLCASSWYGESQETQYFGPGTRLLVL.

V gene TRBV28 combines with J gene TRBJ2-5; 7 nucleotides match TRBD1. The CDR3 loop spans 12 amino acids. Germline V lookup: CDR1 MDHEN, CDR2 SYDVKM. The V and J ends lost 6 bases and 10 bases, in that order; junction bases with no gene match: 8. Here the CDR3 reads CASSLLGGDQYF. The CDR3 region has the DNA TGTGCCAGCAGCCTCCTAGGGGGCGACCAGTACTTC. Looking up the rest from reference TRBV28 and TRBJ2-5 gives the full variable domain: DVKVTQSSRYLVKRTGEKVFLECVQDMDHENMFWYRQDPGLGLRLIYFSYDVKMKEKGDIPEGYSVSREKKERFSLILESASTNQTSMYLCASSLLGGDQYFGPGTRLLVL.

V and J are TRBV12-3 or TRBV12-4 and TRBJ2-1, with D perhaps TRBD2 (6 bases). Trimming removed 7 bases at V and 3 bases at J, with 16 bases between. The CDR3 loop spans 15 amino acids. As DNA, the CDR3 is TGTGCCAGCAATAAAGGCGGGGTGCACTACAATGAGCAGTTCTTC. As protein: CASNKGGVHYNEQFF.

The V and J genes are TRBV29-1 and TRBJ1-1; 7 bases agree with TRBD1. The germline V gene encodes CDR1 SQVTM and CDR2 ANQGSEA. Unmatched junction bases numbered 18, after V lost 4 bases and J lost 4 bases. CDR3 length: 17 residues. The CDR3: CSVVAQVTGTLSTEAFF. For the CDR3, the DNA is TGCAGCGTTGTCGCCCAGGTGACAGGGACTCTGAGCACTGAAGCTTTCTTT.

V and J are TRBV6-1 and TRBJ1-4, with 9 bases lining up with TRBD1. In germline, CDR1 is MNHNS, CDR2 SASEGT. V dropped 5 bases and J dropped 7; count of bases not matched to a gene: 8. The CDR3 spans 15 residues. For the CDR3, the DNA is TGTGCCAGCAGTCGACGTACAGGGGGCGTTGAAAAACTGTTTTTT. It is translated as CASSRRTGGVEKLFF.

J is TRBJ2-1 and V is TRBV15, with 7 bases aligning to TRBD2. CDR1 is LNHNV, CDR2 YYDKDF, per germline (reference sequence). CDR3 length: 16 amino acids. J was trimmed by 2 bases and V by 0 bases; bases with no gene match: 4. In DNA, the CDR3 is TGTGCCACCAGCAGAGATCGGGAGGATGCCTACAATGAGCAGTTCTTC. This gives the protein CATSRDREDAYNEQFF.

This clonotype was picked up a small number of times. The chain recombines TRBV20-1 with TRBJ2-3; 9 bases align to TRBD1. The germline V gene has CDR1 DFQATT and CDR2 SNEGSKA (reference sequence). Trimming at V came to 5 bases and at J to 1 base, leaving 4 bases not matched to a gene. The CDR3 has 14 amino acids. DNA for the CDR3: TGCAGTGCTCCCGGGGACAGGGGCACAGATACGCAGTATTTT. This encodes CSAPGDRGTDTQYF.

This clonotype was seen a handful of times. The V and J genes are TRBV20-1 and TRBJ1-1; the match to TRBD1 covers 7 bases. The CDR3 covers 12 residues. Germline assignment: CDR1 DFQATT and CDR2 SNEGSKA (reference sequence). V trimming: 3 bases; J trimming: 8 bases; junction bases outside the gene matches: 6. CDR3: CSASGRGFEAFF. For the CDR3, the DNA is TGCAGTGCTAGTGGCAGGGGGTTCGAAGCTTTCTTT.

This clonotype has only a few counts. The rearrangement links TRBV30 to TRBJ1-5; TRBD1 is a possible D gene (5 bases). CDR1 and CDR2 from the germline V gene are GTSNPN and SVGIG (reference sequence). CDR3 length: 13 residues. Trimming shortened V by 0 bases and J by 5 bases, and 8 bases separated the two germline ends. The CDR3: CAWSVDKDQPQHF. DNA of the CDR3: TGTGCCTGGAGTGTGGACAAAGATCAGCCCCAGCATTTT.

In this sample, this clonotype turned up many times. The V gene is TRBV12-3 or TRBV12-4, the J gene TRBJ2-7, with 12 positions matching TRBD2. This CDR3 region has 14 residues. After removal of 5 bases from V and 5 bases from J, the junction contained 4 bases not matched to a gene. DNA for the CDR3: TGTGCCAGCAGTCCTAGCGGGGGGGCCCACGAGCAGTACTTC. It yields the protein CASSPSGGAHEQYF.

Worth noting for this clonotype: The DNA is omitted, as the CDR3 cannot be located on it reliably, and the CDR3 follows TCRdb's listing. This rearrangement joins TRBV6-5 to TRBJ2-2. CDR1 is MNHEY, CDR2 SVGAGI, per germline. The CDR3 totals 17 residues, both ends included. The CDR3 loop reads CASILGRQSANTGELFF.

The genes are TRBV18 and TRBJ2-5; D may match TRBD1 or TRBD2 (5 bases each). In germline, CDR1 is KGHSH, CDR2 LQKENI. CDR3 length equals 15 residues. V dropped 2 bases and J dropped 7 bases, with 17 bases sitting between them. The DNA for the CDR3 is TGTGCCAGCTCACCAGGGGCTAGCCGGGCAGCGACCCAGTACTTC. The encoded protein is CASSPGASRAATQYF.

This clonotype was recorded a few times. The chain combines TRBV18 with TRBJ2-3, with D perhaps TRBD1 or TRBD2 (5 bases each). The CDR3 runs 15 residues. V lost 0 bases to trimming and J lost 3 bases, with 10 bases between them. Germline values: CDR1 KGHSH, CDR2 LQKENI. CDR3: CASSPPGRATDTQYF. The CDR3 nucleotides read TGTGCCAGCTCACCACCGGGGCGGGCGACAGATACGCAGTATTTT.

The chain recombines TRBV30 with TRBJ2-1, with 14 positions matching TRBD2. Germline-derived CDR1 and CDR2 are GTSNPN and SVGIG (reference sequence). The CDR3 is made up of 16 amino acids. Trimming at V came to 2 bases and at J to 3 bases, leaving 3 bases not matched to a gene. The CDR3 sequence: CAWSSGLAGDYNEQFF. CDR3 sequence (DNA): TGTGCCTGGAGTTCGGGACTAGCGGGGGACTACAATGAGCAGTTCTTC.